This T cell receptor beta chain came from a study of blood T cell repertoires in COVID-19. Background on the study: PBMCs, B-cell-depleted T cells, or T cells were the source of the cDNA or gDNA that made up the material.

In germline, CDR1 is KGHSH, CDR2 LQKENI. Trimming shortened V by 2 bases and J by 3 bases, and 7 bases separated the two germline ends. The CDR3 contains 13 residues. Some clones are missing from TCRdb's copy, which holds only in-frame ones; the method was immunoSEQ multiplex PCR. The table has 190,000 or so clones, around 81% seen once. As regards this clone: The sample contains more than one DNA sequence encoding this CDR3.

The source is a man in his sixties with COVID-19, enrolled during active disease. Material: peripheral blood. This sequence joins TRBV18 and TRBJ1-2; D is uncertain. CDR3 loop: CASSPGQDYGYTF. The CDR3 DNA reads TGTGCCAGCTCACCAGGGCAGGACTATGGCTACACCTTC.